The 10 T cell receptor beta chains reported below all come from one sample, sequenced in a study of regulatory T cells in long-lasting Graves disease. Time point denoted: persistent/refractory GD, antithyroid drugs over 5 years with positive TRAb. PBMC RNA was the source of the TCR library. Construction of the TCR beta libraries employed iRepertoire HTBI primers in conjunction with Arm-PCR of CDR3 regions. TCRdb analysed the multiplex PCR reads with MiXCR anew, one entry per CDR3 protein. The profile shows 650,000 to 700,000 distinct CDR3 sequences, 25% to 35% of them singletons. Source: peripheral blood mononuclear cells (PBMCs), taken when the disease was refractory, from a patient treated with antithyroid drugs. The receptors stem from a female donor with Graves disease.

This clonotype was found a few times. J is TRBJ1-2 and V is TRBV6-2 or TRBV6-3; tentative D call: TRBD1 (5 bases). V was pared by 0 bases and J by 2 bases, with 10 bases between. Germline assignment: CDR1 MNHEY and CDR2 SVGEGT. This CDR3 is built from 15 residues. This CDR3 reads CASSYSLDNNYGYTF. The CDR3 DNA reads TGTGCCAGCAGTTACTCTCTGGACAACAACTATGGCTACACCTTC.

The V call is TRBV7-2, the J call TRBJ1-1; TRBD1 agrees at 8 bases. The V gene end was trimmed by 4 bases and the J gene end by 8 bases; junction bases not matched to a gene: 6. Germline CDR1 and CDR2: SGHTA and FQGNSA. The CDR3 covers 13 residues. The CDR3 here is CASSSHDRGEAFF. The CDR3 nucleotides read TGTGCCAGCAGCTCCCATGACAGGGGCGAAGCTTTCTTT.

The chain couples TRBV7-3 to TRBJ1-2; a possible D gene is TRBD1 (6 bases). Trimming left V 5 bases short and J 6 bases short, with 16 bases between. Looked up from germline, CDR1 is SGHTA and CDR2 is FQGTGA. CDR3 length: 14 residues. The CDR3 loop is CASSPGGGLNGYTF. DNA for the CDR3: TGTGCCAGCAGCCCCGGTGGGGGGCTCAATGGCTACACCTTC.

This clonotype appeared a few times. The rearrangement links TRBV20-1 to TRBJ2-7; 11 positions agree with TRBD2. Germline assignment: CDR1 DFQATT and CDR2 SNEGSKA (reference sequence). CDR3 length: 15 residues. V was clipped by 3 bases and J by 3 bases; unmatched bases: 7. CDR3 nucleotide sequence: TGCAGTGCTAGTAGCCCTACTAGCGGGGGCTACGAGCAGTACTTC. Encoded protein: CSASSPTSGGYEQYF.

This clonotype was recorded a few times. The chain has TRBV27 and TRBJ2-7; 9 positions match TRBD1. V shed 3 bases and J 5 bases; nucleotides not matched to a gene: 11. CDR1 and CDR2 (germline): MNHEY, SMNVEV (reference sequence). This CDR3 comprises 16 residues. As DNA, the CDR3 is TGTGCCAGCAGTTTTCTCCGTACAGGGGGCCCCGACGAGCAGTACTTC. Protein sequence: CASSFLRTGGPDEQYF.

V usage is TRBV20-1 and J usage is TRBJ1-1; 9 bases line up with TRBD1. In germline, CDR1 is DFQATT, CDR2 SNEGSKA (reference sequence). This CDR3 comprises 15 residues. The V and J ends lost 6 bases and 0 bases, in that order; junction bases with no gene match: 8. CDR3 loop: CSARIQGAMNTEAFF. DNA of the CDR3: TGCAGTGCCAGGATACAGGGGGCAATGAACACTGAAGCTTTCTTT.

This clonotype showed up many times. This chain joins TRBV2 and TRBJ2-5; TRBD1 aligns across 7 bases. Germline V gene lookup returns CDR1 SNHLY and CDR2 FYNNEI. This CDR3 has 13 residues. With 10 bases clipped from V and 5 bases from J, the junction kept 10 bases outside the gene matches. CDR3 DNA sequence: TGTGCCATCGACCGGGACAGATCGGAGACCCAGTACTTC. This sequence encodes CAIDRDRSETQYF. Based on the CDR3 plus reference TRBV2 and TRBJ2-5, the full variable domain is EPEVTQTPSHQVTQMGQEVILRCVPISNHLYFYWYRQILGQKVEFLVSFYNNEISEKSEIFDDQFSVERPDGSNFTLKIRSTKLEDSAMYFCAIDRDRSETQYFGPGTRLLVL.

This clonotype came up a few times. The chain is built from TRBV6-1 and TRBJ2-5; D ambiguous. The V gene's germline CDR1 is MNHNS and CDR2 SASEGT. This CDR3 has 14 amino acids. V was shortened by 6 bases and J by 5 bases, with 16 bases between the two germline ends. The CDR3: CASREYGSGETQYF. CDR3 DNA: TGTGCCAGCAGAGAATACGGGTCCGGGGAGACCCAGTACTTC.

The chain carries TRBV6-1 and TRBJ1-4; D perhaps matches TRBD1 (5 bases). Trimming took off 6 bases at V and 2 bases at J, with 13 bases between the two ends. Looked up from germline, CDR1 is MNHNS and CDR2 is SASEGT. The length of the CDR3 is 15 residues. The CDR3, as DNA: TGTGCCAGCAGGCCGCCCGGGGGGACTAATGAAAAACTGTTTTTT. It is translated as CASRPPGGTNEKLFF.

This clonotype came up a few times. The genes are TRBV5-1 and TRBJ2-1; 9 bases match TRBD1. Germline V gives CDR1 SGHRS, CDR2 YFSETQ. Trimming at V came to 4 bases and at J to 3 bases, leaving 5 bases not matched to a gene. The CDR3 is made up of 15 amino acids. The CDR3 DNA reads TGCGCCAGCAGCCAGACAGGGGGAAACTACAATGAGCAGTTCTTC. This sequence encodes CASSQTGGNYNEQFF.